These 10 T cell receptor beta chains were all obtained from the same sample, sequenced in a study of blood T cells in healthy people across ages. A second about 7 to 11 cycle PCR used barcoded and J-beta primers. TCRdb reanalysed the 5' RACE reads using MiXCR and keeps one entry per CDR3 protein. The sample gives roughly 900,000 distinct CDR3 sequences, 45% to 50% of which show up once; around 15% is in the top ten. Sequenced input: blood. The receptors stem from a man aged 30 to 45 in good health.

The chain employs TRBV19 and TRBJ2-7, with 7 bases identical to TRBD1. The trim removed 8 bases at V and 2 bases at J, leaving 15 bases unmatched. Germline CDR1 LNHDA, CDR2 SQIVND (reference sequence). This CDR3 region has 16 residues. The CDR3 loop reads CASRIAGTDDTYEQYF. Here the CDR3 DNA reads TGTGCCAGTCGAATTGCCGGGACAGATGACACCTACGAGCAGTACTTC.

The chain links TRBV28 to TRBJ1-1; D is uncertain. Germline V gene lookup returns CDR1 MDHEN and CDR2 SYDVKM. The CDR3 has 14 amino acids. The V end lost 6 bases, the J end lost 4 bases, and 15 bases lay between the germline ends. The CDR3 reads CASRPSWGGTEAFF. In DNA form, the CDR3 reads TGTGCCAGCAGGCCAAGCTGGGGTGGCACTGAAGCTTTCTTT.

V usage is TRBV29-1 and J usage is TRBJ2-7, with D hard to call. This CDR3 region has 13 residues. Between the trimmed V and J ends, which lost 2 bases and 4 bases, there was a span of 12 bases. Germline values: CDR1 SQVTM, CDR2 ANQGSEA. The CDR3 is CSVEQPDSYEQYF. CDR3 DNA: TGCAGCGTTGAACAGCCAGATAGTTACGAGCAGTACTTC.

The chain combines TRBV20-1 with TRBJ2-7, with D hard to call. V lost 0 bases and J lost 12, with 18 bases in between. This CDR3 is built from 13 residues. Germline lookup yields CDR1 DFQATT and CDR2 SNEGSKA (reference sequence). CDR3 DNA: TGCAGTGCTAGAGAATTAAGTGGCGACATGCTGTACTTC. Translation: CSARELSGDMLYF.

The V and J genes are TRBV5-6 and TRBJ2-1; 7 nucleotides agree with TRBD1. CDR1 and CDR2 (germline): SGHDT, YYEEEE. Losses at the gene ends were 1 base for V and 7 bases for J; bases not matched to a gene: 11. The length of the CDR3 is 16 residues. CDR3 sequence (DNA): TGTGCCAGCAGCTTGCACCTGACAGGGAACTCGAATGAGCAGTTCTTC. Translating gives CASSLHLTGNSNEQFF.

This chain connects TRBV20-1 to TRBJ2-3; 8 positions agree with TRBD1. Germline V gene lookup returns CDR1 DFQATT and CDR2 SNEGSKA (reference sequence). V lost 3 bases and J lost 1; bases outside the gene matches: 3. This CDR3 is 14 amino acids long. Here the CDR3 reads CSARDRDRTDTQYF. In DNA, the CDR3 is TGCAGTGCTAGGGACAGGGACCGCACAGATACGCAGTATTTT.

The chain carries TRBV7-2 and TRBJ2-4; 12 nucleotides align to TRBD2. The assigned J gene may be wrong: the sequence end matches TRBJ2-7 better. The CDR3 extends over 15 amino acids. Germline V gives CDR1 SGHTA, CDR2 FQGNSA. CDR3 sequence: CASSLGPTSGGEQYF. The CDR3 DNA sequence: TGTGCCAGCAGCTTAGGACCGACTAGCGGGGGCGAGCAGTACTTC.

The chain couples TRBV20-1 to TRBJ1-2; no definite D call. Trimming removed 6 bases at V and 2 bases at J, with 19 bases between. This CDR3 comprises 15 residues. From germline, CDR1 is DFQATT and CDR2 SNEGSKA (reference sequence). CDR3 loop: CSALGSGRANYGYTF. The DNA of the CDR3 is TGCAGTGCCTTAGGATCGGGGAGGGCCAACTATGGCTACACCTTC.

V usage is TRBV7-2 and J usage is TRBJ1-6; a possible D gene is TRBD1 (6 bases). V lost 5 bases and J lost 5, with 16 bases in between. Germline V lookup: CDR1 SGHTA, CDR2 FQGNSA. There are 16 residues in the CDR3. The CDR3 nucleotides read TGTGCCAGCAGCCCGGTCGGGGGCTTAAATAATTCACCCCTCCACTTT. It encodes CASSPVGGLNNSPLHF.

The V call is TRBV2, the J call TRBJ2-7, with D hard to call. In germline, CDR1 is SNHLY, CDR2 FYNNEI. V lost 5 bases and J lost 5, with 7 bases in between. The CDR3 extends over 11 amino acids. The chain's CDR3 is CASSYSNEQYF. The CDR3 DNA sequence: TGTGCCAGCAGTTATAGCAACGAGCAGTACTTC.